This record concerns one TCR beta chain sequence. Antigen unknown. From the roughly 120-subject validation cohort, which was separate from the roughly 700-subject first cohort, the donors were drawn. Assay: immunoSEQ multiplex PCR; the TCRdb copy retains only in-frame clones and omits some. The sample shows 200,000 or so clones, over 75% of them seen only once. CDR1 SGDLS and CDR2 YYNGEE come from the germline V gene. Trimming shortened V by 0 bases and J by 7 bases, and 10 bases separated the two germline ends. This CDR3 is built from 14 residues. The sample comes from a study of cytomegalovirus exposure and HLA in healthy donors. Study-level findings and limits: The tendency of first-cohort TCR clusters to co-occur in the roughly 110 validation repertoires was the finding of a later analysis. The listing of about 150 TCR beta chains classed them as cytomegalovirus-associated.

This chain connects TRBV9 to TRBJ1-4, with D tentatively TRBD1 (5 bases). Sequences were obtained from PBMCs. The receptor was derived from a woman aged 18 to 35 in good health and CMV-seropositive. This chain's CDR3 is CASSVGQKPEKLFF. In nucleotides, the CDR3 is TGTGCCAGCAGCGTAGGACAGAAGCCTGAAAAACTGTTTTTT.